This T cell receptor (beta chain) was found in a study of shared clonotypes between healthy human individuals. Germline values: CDR1 MGHRA, CDR2 YSYEKL. The CDR3 has 14 amino acids. V was shortened by 4 bases and J by 3 bases, with 13 bases between the two germline ends. Repertoires were generated with immunoSEQ multiplex PCR, while TCRdb's copy carries only in-frame clones and drops some. The table has just over 2,000,000 clones, 95% seen once. The sequence came from a man between 18 and 29 years old in good health. This rearrangement joins TRBV4-1 to TRBJ2-7; D is possibly TRBD1 or TRBD2 (5 bases each). The specimen was naive CD4+ T cells sorted from blood. Subset here: CD45RA+ positively selected. In DNA form, the CDR3 reads TGCGCCAGCAGCCCAGTAGGGGAGAGCTACGAGCAGTACTTC. Its translation is CASSPVGESYEQYF.